What follows are 14 T cell receptor beta chains derived from one specimen sequenced in a study of T cell clonality in common variable immunodeficiency. The data were produced by immunoSEQ multiplex PCR, yet TCRdb's version contains in-frame clones alone and is incomplete. Sampling found about 81,000 clones, none seen once. The source material was peripheral blood mononuclear cells. These receptors were taken from a person between 18 and 69 years old in good health.

This clone was observed at least ten times. Read coverage stops 3 residues before the CDR3 terminus; the germline J gene supplies the remainder. V usage is TRBV7-2 and J usage is TRBJ1-5, with D uncertain. Germline V gene data show CDR1 as SGHTA and CDR2 as FQGNSA. V was shortened by 3 bases and J by 4 bases, with 4 bases between the two germline ends. This CDR3 contains 12 residues. The sequenced CDR3 bases are TGTGCCAGCAGCTTCCCGAATCAGCCC. Protein product: CASSFPNQP. The CDR3 reads in full as CASSFPNQPQHF.

This clone was counted at least ten times. The CDR3 extends 3 residues past the end of the read, so its final part is completed from the germline J gene. The chain is built from TRBV9 and TRBJ2-7; D possibly corresponds to TRBD1 (5 bases). The CDR3 consists of 15 residues. The V gene's germline CDR1 is SGDLS and CDR2 YYNGEE. Trimming removed 1 base from V and 5 bases from J, with 16 bases in between. Partial CDR3 DNA: TGTGCCAGCAGCGTAATAGGGGTAAAGGGCAACGAG. It yields the protein CASSVIGVKGNE. The whole CDR3 region reads CASSVIGVKGNEQYF. Based on the CDR3 plus reference TRBV9 and TRBJ2-7, the full variable domain is DSGVTQTPKHLITATGQRVTLRCSPRSGDLSVYWYQQSLDQGLQFLIQYYNGEERAKGNILERFSAQQFPDLHSELNLSSLELGDSALYFCASSVIGVKGNEQYFGPGTRLTVT.

This clone was counted many times. The CDR3 is cut off 3 residues early in the read; its end comes from the germline J gene. Within the sample, other DNA sequences also encode this same CDR3. This rearrangement joins TRBV18 to TRBJ2-7; 14 bases line up with TRBD2. Germline CDR1 KGHSH, CDR2 LQKENI. V dropped 6 bases and J dropped 1; count of bases not matched to a gene: 14. This CDR3 has 19 residues. Incomplete CDR3 DNA: TGTGCCAGCTCGCTGACCGGGACTAGCGGGAGAGGAAGGTCCTACGAG. Protein sequence: CASSLTGTSGRGRSYE. The entire CDR3 sequence reads CASSLTGTSGRGRSYEQYF. Combining the CDR3 with reference TRBV18 and TRBJ2-7 gives the whole variable domain NAGVMQNPRHLVRRRGQEARLRCSPMKGHSHVYWYRQLPEEGLKFMVYLQKENIIDESGMPKERFSAEFPKEGPSILRIQQVVRGDSAAYFCASSLTGTSGRGRSYEQYFGPGTRLTVT.

A few counts support this clone. The DNA read from the CDR3 is TGTGCCAGTAGTCCTCGGAGGGACAGAAATAATTCACCC. It encodes CASSPRRDRNNSP. The complete CDR3 protein is CASSPRRDRNNSPLHF. This sequence joins TRBV19 and TRBJ1-6; TRBD1 aligns across 7 bases. The CDR3 extends 3 residues past the end of the read, so its final part is completed from the germline J gene. Germline V gene lookup returns CDR1 LNHDA and CDR2 SQIVND (reference sequence). V shed 5 bases and J 5 bases; nucleotides not matched to a gene: 9. The CDR3 totals 16 residues.

Many counts were recorded for this clone. The CDR3 is cut off 3 residues early in the read; its end comes from the germline J gene. The rearrangement links TRBV6-1 to TRBJ1-6, with D unclear. Germline V gene sequence: CDR1 MNHNS, CDR2 SASEGT. Between the trimmed V and J ends, which lost 1 base and 9 bases, there was a span of 10 bases. The CDR3 covers 14 residues. CDR3 protein: CASSEVNSISPLHF. CDR3 DNA (partial): TGTGCCAGCAGTGAAGTCAACTCGATTTCACCC.

This clone has a count of ten or more. Read data end 3 residues before the CDR3 end; the end is taken from the germline J gene. The J gene is TRBJ2-1, the V gene TRBV20-1, with no clear D. The V gene lost 3 bases and the J gene lost 0 bases, with 9 bases spanning the gap. Germline V gene data show CDR1 as DFQATT and CDR2 as SNEGSKA (reference sequence). The CDR3 extends over 14 amino acids. The DNA read from the CDR3 is TGCAGTGCTAGTCCCCAGAGCTCCTACAATGAG. It codes for CSASPQSSYNE. The entire CDR3 reads CSASPQSSYNEQFF.

This clone was detected ten times or more. The CDR3 is cut off 3 residues early in the read; its end comes from the germline J gene. The chain employs TRBV13 and TRBJ2-2, with a weak D call TRBD1 (6 bases). The CDR3 contains 19 residues. The V gene lost 5 bases and the J gene lost 0 bases, with 22 bases spanning the gap. Germline V gene lookup returns CDR1 PRHDT and CDR2 FYEKMQ (reference sequence). The CDR3 DNA, read in part, is TGTGCCAGCAGCGACCGAACAGGGTTTTCTTACGCGAACACCGGGGAG. Translation gives CASSDRTGFSYANTGE. The whole CDR3 region reads CASSDRTGFSYANTGELFF. Using reference TRBV13 and TRBJ2-2 for the parts outside the CDR3, the full variable domain is AAGVIQSPRHLIKEKRETATLKCYPIPRHDTVYWYQQGPGQDPQFLISFYEKMQSDKGSIPDRFSAQQFSDYHSELNMSSLELGDSALYFCASSDRTGFSYANTGELFFGEGSRLTVL.

This clone was detected ten times or more. Relative to the germline gene, one junction end is altered; a read error may explain this. The DNA ends 3 residues before the CDR3 does, and the rest of the CDR3 is filled in from the germline J gene. The chain is built from TRBV30 and TRBJ2-2, with 11 nucleotides matching TRBD2. There are 17 residues in the CDR3. The germline CDR1 and CDR2 sequences are GTSNPN and SVGIG (reference sequence). Incomplete CDR3 DNA: TGTGCCTGGGGTGTAGGGCTAGCGGGAGGATACACCGGGGAG. It encodes CAWGVGLAGGYTGE. The whole CDR3 reads CAWGVGLAGGYTGELFF.

This clone appeared many times. The read finishes 3 residues shy of the CDR3 end, and the germline J gene is used to complete it. The V call is TRBV20-1, the J call TRBJ2-3, with D maybe TRBD2 (6 bases). V was shortened by 6 bases and J by 0 bases, with 13 bases between the two germline ends. Germline values: CDR1 DFQATT, CDR2 SNEGSKA (reference sequence). The CDR3 totals 14 residues. Partial CDR3 DNA: TGCAGTGCCCTGGGGGGTGGGAGCACAGATACG. Protein: CSALGGGSTDT. The whole CDR3 sequence reads CSALGGGSTDTQYF.

Ten or more counts support this clone. The CDR3 end falls 3 residues outside the read, so it is completed with the germline J gene. This chain joins TRBV2 and TRBJ2-5; possible D gene TRBD2, 5 bases. The CDR3 sequence is 14 residues long. The V gene's germline CDR1 is SNHLY and CDR2 FYNNEI. Between the trimmed V and J ends, which lost 4 bases and 4 bases, there was a span of 13 bases. The sequenced part of the CDR3 DNA is TGTGCCAGCAGTGTGACGAGGGTTGGAGAGACC. Its protein product is CASSVTRVGET. The CDR3 in full is CASSVTRVGETQYF.

This clone was recorded at least ten times. The read falls 3 residues short of the CDR3 end, and the missing part is taken from the germline J gene. The rearrangement uses TRBV5-1 and TRBJ2-1; 8 bases map to TRBD2. The CDR3 runs to 15 residues. The ends lost 0 bases at V and 4 bases at J; junction bases unmatched: 3. The germline V gene encodes CDR1 SGHRS and CDR2 YFSETQ. The CDR3 loop is CASSLAAGAYNEQFF. The CDR3 bases that were read are TGCGCCAGCAGCTTGGCAGCGGGAGCGTACAATGAG.

The sample holds many counts of this clone. The sequenced fragment ends 3 residues before the CDR3 boundary, so the rest is inferred from the germline J gene. This rearrangement joins TRBV4-1 to TRBJ2-5; weak D call: TRBD2 (6 bases). With 2 bases removed from V and 5 bases from J, the gap between germline ends came to 12 bases. The CDR3 extends over 14 amino acids. Looked up from germline, CDR1 is MGHRA and CDR2 is YSYEKL. The CDR3 reads CASSQWAGGETQYF. CDR3 DNA, as far as it was read: TGCGCCAGCAGCCAATGGGCAGGAGGGGAGACC.

The table lists this clone with many counts. CDR3 bases read: TGTGCCATCAGCCAGGGAGCCAGCGCTAACACTGAA. Amino acids: CAISQGASANTE. The whole CDR3 protein is CAISQGASANTEAFF. The chain uses TRBV10-3 and TRBJ1-1; the D gene is possibly TRBD1 (5 bases). The sequenced fragment ends 3 residues before the CDR3 boundary, so the rest is inferred from the germline J gene. V was shortened by 6 bases and J by 2 bases, with 16 bases between the two germline ends. The V gene's germline CDR1 is ENHRY and CDR2 SYGVKD. The CDR3 consists of 15 residues.

This clone was seen repeatedly, ten times or more. The sequenced fragment ends 3 residues before the CDR3 boundary, so the rest is inferred from the germline J gene. This chain links TRBV20-1 with TRBJ2-7, with a weak D call TRBD1 (6 bases). The CDR3 contains 12 residues. Germline V gene lookup returns CDR1 DFQATT and CDR2 SNEGSKA (reference sequence). The V gene lost 0 bases and the J gene lost 4 bases, with 7 bases spanning the gap. CDR3 bases read: TGCAGTGCTAGAGACCAGGGGTACGAG. The encoded protein is CSARDQGYE. The whole CDR3 protein is CSARDQGYEQYF.